A single sample is the source of the 2 T cell receptor beta chains below, sequenced in a study of blood T cells in healthy people across ages. Primed by a sample-barcoded 5' primer and a J-beta primer mix, a second PCR proceeded for 7 to 11 cycles. TCRdb re-called the 5' RACE reads with MiXCR, one entry per CDR3 protein. The sample consists of some 1.7 million distinct CDR3 sequences, roughly 27% of them appearing once. The sequencing input was blood. All receptors come from a woman in her twenties or thirties in good health.

This clonotype was observed once. Since a much larger clone is just one base distant, this may be a read error. The conserved phenylalanine or tryptophan normally closing the CDR3 is absent here, so this likely arose from a read error. The V call is TRBV24-1, the J call TRBJ2-1; no clear D. The germline V and J ends were trimmed by 5 bases and 6 bases, with 4 bases remaining between them. There are 11 residues in the CDR3. CDR1 is KGHDR, CDR2 SFDVKD, per germline. The CDR3 DNA reads as TGTGCCACCAGTGGTGGCAATGAGCAGTTCTGC. Its protein product is CATSGGNEQFC.

This chain links TRBV7-9 with TRBJ2-1; a possible D gene is TRBD1 (7 bases). CDR3 length: 16 residues. Trimming took 5 bases from V and 3 from J, leaving 17 bases between them. Germline V gene data show CDR1 as SEHNR and CDR2 as FQNEAQ (reference sequence). CDR3 nucleotide sequence: TGTGCCAGCAGCCATGGGTGGAGGGGGCTCTACAATGAGCAGTTCTTC. Amino acid sequence: CASSHGWRGLYNEQFF. The full variable domain, in which reference TRBV7-9 and TRBJ2-1 provide the parts outside the CDR3, is DTGVSQNPRHKITKRGQNVTFRCDPISEHNRLYWYRQTLGQGPEFLTYFQNEAQLEKSRLLSDRFSAERPKGSFSTLEIQRTEQGDSAMYLCASSHGWRGLYNEQFFGPGTRLTVL.